The entry below gives a single T cell receptor (beta chain) sequence along with its context. Molecular barcoding with unique molecular identifiers was used for the TCRbeta library. TCRdb re-called the PCR reads through MiXCR, storing one row per CDR3 protein. The sample has just under 550,000 distinct CDR3 sequences; 15% to 20% are singletons. The CDR3 extends over 15 amino acids. The ends were cut back, 2 bases at V and 3 bases at J, with 14 bases in the middle. CDR1 and CDR2 (germline): MNHEY, SVGAGI. This sample is part of a study of T-cell reconstitution after alpha-beta-depleted transplantation in children.

V usage is TRBV6-5 and J usage is TRBJ2-7; TRBD1 might be the D (6 bases). The source is a human donor who donated a stem cell graft to a child with acute lymphoblastic leukemia. Source: PBMCs from the stem cell graft donor, taken from the stem cell graft. In DNA, the CDR3 is TGTGCCAGCAGTTACACCCCGACAGGAAGCTACGAGCAGTACTTC. Translated, it gives CASSYTPTGSYEQYF.